The 14 T cell receptor beta chains in this list originate from one sample, sequenced in a study of blood T cell repertoires in COVID-19. The data were produced by immunoSEQ multiplex PCR, yet TCRdb's version contains in-frame clones alone and is incomplete. The data contain a few hundred thousand clones, 80% to 90% of them seen just once; the ten biggest clones take up about 4.3%. What was sequenced was PBMCs or T cells enriched from blood (not recorded which). The receptors derive from a woman in her twenties or thirties who had recovered from COVID-19.

The chain combines TRBV28 with TRBJ1-2; 7 nucleotides agree with TRBD1. CDR3 size: 15 residues. Per germline, CDR1 MDHEN and CDR2 SYDVKM. Trimming took 4 bases from V and 6 from J; bases not matched to a gene: 11. The CDR3, as DNA: TGTGCCAGCAGTTCTGGGCGACAGGGCTTCGATGGCTACACCTTC. It yields the protein CASSSGRQGFDGYTF.

The chain uses TRBV19 and TRBJ2-1; 8 bases line up with TRBD1. The CDR3 sequence is 14 residues long. The germline CDR1 and CDR2 sequences are LNHDA and SQIVND (reference sequence). Losses at the gene ends were 9 bases for V and 8 bases for J; bases not matched to a gene: 12. The CDR3 DNA follows: TGTGCCAGCGGAACCGGGACAGGATCTTATGAGCAGTTCTTC. As protein: CASGTGTGSYEQFF.

The chain combines TRBV28 with TRBJ2-3; a weak D match, TRBD2 (6 bases). V lost 1 base and J lost 1, with 9 bases in between. The CDR3 consists of 15 residues. Germline V gives CDR1 MDHEN, CDR2 SYDVKM. The CDR3 nucleotides are TGTGCCAGCAGTTTATCGGGAGCCGGCACAGATACGCAGTATTTT. Translated, it gives CASSLSGAGTDTQYF.

The chain is built from TRBV15 and TRBJ2-4, with TRBD2 as a possible D gene (5 bases). CDR3 length equals 14 residues. Germline CDR1 reads LNHNV; CDR2 reads YYDKDF (reference sequence). V lost 0 bases, J lost 9 bases, and 12 bases lay in between. The DNA of the CDR3 is TGTGCCACCAGCAGAGATAGAGGTGCGGGCATTCAGTACTTC. Translation gives CATSRDRGAGIQYF.

This chain links TRBV3-1 (or the pseudogene TRBV3-2) with TRBJ2-5; 8 bases match TRBD2. In germline, CDR1 is LGHDT, CDR2 YNNKEL (reference sequence). The CDR3 length is 16 residues. The trim removed 2 bases at V and 7 bases at J, leaving 12 bases unmatched. CDR3 loop: CASSQIGSGAEATQYF. DNA of the CDR3: TGTGCCAGCAGCCAAATCGGTAGCGGGGCCGAGGCGACCCAGTACTTC.

V and J are TRBV6-1 and TRBJ1-5; tentative D call: TRBD1 (6 bases). This CDR3 comprises 14 residues. Trimming left V 1 base short and J 5 bases short, with 9 bases between. The germline gives CDR1 MNHNS, CDR2 SASEGT. CDR3 sequence reads: CASSEVGGHQPQHF. In DNA, the CDR3 is TGTGCCAGCAGTGAAGTTGGGGGCCATCAGCCCCAGCATTTT.

This clone was recorded only once. The chain has TRBV5-1 and TRBJ1-2, with D possibly matching TRBD1 (5 bases). The V gene lost 4 bases and the J gene lost 10 bases, with 20 bases spanning the gap. Germline V gene lookup returns CDR1 SGHRS and CDR2 YFSETQ. This CDR3 spans 14 amino acids. DNA for the CDR3: TGCGCCAGCAGCCGTGACAGAGCGTCATACTTCTACACCTTC. Its translation: CASSRDRASYFYTF.

V and J are TRBV6-5 and TRBJ2-7, with 10 bases fitting TRBD2. Germline values: CDR1 MNHEY, CDR2 SVGAGI. After removal of 5 bases from V and 4 bases from J, the junction contained 8 bases not matched to a gene. This CDR3 region has 15 residues. CDR3 sequence (DNA): TGTGCCAGCAGTATCCTGGGACTAGCGCTATACGAGCAGTACTTC. Its protein product is CASSILGLALYEQYF.

The chain links TRBV2 to TRBJ2-7; weak D call: TRBD2 (5 bases). Per the germline V gene, CDR1 is SNHLY and CDR2 is FYNNEI. The CDR3 runs 12 residues. Trimming pared 1 base from V and 7 bases from J, leaving 8 bases between. The CDR3 reads CASSEVGGEQYF. In nucleotides, the CDR3 is TGTGCCAGCAGTGAAGTCGGCGGGGAGCAGTACTTC.

V usage is TRBV7-9 and J usage is TRBJ2-5, with TRBD2 identical over 9 bases. Trimming removed 4 bases from V and 1 base from J; junction bases left unmatched: 16. CDR1 is SEHNR and CDR2 is FQNEAQ in the germline V gene (reference sequence). The CDR3 spans 19 residues. This chain's CDR3 is CASSSPLIAAGGPQETQYF. The CDR3 DNA is TGTGCCAGCAGCTCCCCCCTGATAGCGGCGGGAGGGCCCCAAGAGACCCAGTACTTC.

V is TRBV28 and J is TRBJ1-6, with D perhaps TRBD1 (6 bases). This CDR3 has 16 amino acids. Looked up from germline, CDR1 is MDHEN and CDR2 is SYDVKM. V dropped 4 bases and J dropped 0 bases, with 10 bases sitting between them. In nucleotides, the CDR3 is TGTGCCAGCAGTTGGGGGGGCAGCTCCTATAATTCACCCCTCCACTTT. Protein product: CASSWGGSSYNSPLHF. Based on the CDR3 plus reference TRBV28 and TRBJ1-6, the full variable domain is DVKVTQSSRYLVKRTGEKVFLECVQDMDHENMFWYRQDPGLGLRLIYFSYDVKMKEKGDIPEGYSVSREKKERFSLILESASTNQTSMYLCASSWGGSSYNSPLHFGNGTRLTVT.

This clone occurred once. The gene calls are TRBV10-3 and TRBJ1-1; D is uncertain. The CDR3 totals 13 residues. Trimming pared 1 base from V and 1 base from J, leaving 4 bases between. Germline assignment: CDR1 ENHRY and CDR2 SYGVKD. The CDR3 DNA reads TGTGCCATCAGTGAGTTCGGGAACACTGAAGCTTTCTTT. Encoded protein: CAISEFGNTEAFF.

The chain is built from TRBV5-4 and TRBJ2-3, with TRBD1 identical over 7 bases. This CDR3 comprises 15 residues. V shed 4 bases, J shed 1 base, and the junction held 6 bases outside the gene matches. Looked up from germline, CDR1 is SGHNT and CDR2 is YYREEE (reference sequence). DNA for the CDR3: TGTGCCAGCAGCCCGCCCGGGACAGGCACAGATACGCAGTATTTT. This gives the protein CASSPPGTGTDTQYF.

The genes are TRBV9 and TRBJ1-2, with 8 bases matching TRBD1. CDR3 length equals 16 residues. CDR1 is SGDLS and CDR2 is YYNGEE in the germline V gene. After removal of 0 bases from V and 5 bases from J, the junction contained 9 bases not matched to a gene. The CDR3 protein is CASSVGQGAGRYGYTF. The CDR3 nucleotides are TGTGCCAGCAGCGTAGGGCAGGGGGCAGGTCGGTATGGCTACACCTTC.